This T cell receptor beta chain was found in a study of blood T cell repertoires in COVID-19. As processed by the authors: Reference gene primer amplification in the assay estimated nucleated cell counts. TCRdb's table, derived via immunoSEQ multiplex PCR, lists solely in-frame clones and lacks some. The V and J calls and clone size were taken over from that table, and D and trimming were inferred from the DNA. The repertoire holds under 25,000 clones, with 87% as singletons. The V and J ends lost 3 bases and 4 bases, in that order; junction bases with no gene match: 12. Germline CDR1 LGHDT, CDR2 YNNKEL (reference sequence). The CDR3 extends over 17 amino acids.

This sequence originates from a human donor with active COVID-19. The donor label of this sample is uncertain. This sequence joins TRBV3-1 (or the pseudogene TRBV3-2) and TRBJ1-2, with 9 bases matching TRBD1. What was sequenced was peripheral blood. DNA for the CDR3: TGTGCCAGCAGCCATTCCGGGACAGGGACTATACGCTATGGCTACACCTTC. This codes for CASSHSGTGTIRYGYTF.